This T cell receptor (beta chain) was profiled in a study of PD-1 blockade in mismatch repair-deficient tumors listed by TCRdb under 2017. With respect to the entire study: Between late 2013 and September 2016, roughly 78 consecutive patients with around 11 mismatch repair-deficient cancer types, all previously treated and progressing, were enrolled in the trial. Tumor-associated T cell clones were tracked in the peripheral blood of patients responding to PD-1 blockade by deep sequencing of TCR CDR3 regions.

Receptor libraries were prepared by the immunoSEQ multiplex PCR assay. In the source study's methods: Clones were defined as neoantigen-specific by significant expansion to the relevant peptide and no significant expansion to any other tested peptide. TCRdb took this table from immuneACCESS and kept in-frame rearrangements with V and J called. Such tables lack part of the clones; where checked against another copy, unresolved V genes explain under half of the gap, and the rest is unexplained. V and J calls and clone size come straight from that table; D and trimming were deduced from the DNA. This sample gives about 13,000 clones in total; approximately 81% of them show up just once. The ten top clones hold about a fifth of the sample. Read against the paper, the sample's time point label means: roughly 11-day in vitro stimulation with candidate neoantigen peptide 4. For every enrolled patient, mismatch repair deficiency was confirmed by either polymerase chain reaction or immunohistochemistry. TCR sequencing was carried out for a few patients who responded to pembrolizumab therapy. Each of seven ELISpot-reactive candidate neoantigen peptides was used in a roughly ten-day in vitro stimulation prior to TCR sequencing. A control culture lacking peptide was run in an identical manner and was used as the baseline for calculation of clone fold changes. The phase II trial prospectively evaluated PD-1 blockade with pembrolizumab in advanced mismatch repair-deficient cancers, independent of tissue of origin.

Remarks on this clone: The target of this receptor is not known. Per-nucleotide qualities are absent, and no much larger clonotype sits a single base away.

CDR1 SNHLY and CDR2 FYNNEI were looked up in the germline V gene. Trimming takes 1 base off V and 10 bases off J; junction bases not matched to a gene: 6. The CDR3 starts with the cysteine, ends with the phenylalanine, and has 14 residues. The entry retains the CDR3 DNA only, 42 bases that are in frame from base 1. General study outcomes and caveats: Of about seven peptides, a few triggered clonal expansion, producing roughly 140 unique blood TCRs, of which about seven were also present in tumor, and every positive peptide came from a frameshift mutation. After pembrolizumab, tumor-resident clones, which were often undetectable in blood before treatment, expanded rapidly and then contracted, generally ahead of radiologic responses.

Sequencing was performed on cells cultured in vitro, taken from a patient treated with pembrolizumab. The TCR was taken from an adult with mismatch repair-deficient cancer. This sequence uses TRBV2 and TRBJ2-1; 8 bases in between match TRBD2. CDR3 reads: CASSEEIQRGEQFF. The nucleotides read TGTGCCAGCAGTGAAGAGATTCAGCGGGGGGAGCAGTTCTTC.